Listed here are 10 T cell receptor beta chains from one sample, sequenced in a study of T cell responses to AZD1222 COVID-19 vaccine. The assay was immunoSEQ multiplex PCR, and TCRdb's table has in-frame clones only and misses some. The sample records about 180,000 clones, about 91% being singletons. Specimen: peripheral blood, collected on day 0 of AZD1222 vaccination. The receptor source for this set is an adult in good health.

The chain uses TRBV24-1 and TRBJ2-1, with 7 bases matching TRBD2. CDR1 and CDR2 (germline): KGHDR, SFDVKD. The CDR3 has 16 residues. V was pared by 0 bases and J by 4 bases, with 5 bases of the junction left unmatched. The CDR3 spells CATSDLYRGGYNEQFF. CDR3 DNA sequence: TGTGCCACCAGTGATTTGTACCGCGGGGGATACAATGAGCAGTTCTTC.

This chain joins TRBV7-9 and TRBJ2-2; D remains ambiguous. V dropped 1 base and J dropped 4 bases, with 13 bases sitting between them. CDR3 length equals 16 residues. Per germline, CDR1 SEHNR and CDR2 FQNEAQ (reference sequence). As DNA, the CDR3 is TGTGCCAGCAGCTTAGACGGACGCCGCTTCACCGGGGAGCTGTTTTTT. It is translated as CASSLDGRRFTGELFF.

This clone showed up just once. V usage is TRBV7-3 and J usage is TRBJ1-3, with D unresolved. Trimming left V 5 bases short and J 0 bases short, with 17 bases between. The germline V gene encodes CDR1 SGHTA and CDR2 FQGTGA. The CDR3 has 17 amino acids. The CDR3 reads CASSPVGSPSSGNTIYF. The DNA of the CDR3 is TGTGCCAGCAGCCCCGTGGGGTCTCCTAGCTCTGGAAACACCATATATTTT.

The genes are TRBV20-1 and TRBJ2-5, with 7 positions matching TRBD2. CDR3 size: 15 residues. V gave up 3 bases and J gave up 5 bases; unmatched junction bases: 12. Germline lookup yields CDR1 DFQATT and CDR2 SNEGSKA (reference sequence). The CDR3 nucleotides read TGCAGTGCTAGTGGCGGGAGAGTGGGTGAGGAGACCCAGTACTTC. Its protein is CSASGGRVGEETQYF.

V usage is TRBV15 and J usage is TRBJ1-6; the match to TRBD1 covers 8 bases. The CDR3 totals 20 residues. The junction had 18 bases not matched to a gene; V was cut back by 3 bases and J by 5 bases. Germline CDR1 and CDR2: LNHNV and YYDKDF (reference sequence). CDR3 DNA: TGTGCCACCAGCAGCCCCCAGGGACAGGAGTTAAATGAAGATAATTCACCCCTCCACTTT. This sequence encodes CATSSPQGQELNEDNSPLHF.

V gene TRBV30 combines with J gene TRBJ1-2; D gene ambiguous. Trimming removed 0 bases from V and 0 bases from J, with 8 bases in between. Germline CDR1 is GTSNPN and CDR2 is SVGIG (reference sequence). The CDR3 length is 14 residues. The CDR3 DNA sequence: TGTGCCTGGAGTGTAGCGGGAGCTAACTATGGCTACACCTTC. Residues: CAWSVAGANYGYTF.

The gene calls are TRBV30 and TRBJ1-6, with 8 bases fitting TRBD1. From germline, CDR1 is GTSNPN and CDR2 SVGIG (reference sequence). This CDR3 contains 14 residues. V lost 2 bases to trimming and J lost 9 bases; unmatched junction nucleotides: 6. The CDR3 coding sequence is TGTGCCTGGAGTCGACAGGGGCAGGGTTCACCCCTCCACTTT. Amino acid sequence: CAWSRQGQGSPLHF.

The chain couples TRBV13 to TRBJ2-7; possibly TRBD1 or TRBD2 for D (6 bases each). The ends were cut back, 2 bases at V and 2 bases at J, with 13 bases in the middle. The CDR3 runs 15 residues. CDR1 is PRHDT and CDR2 is FYEKMQ in the germline V gene (reference sequence). CDR3 sequence: CASSLRTGATYEQYF. CDR3 in DNA: TGTGCCAGCAGCTTAAGGACGGGGGCCACCTACGAGCAGTACTTC.

This chain joins TRBV13 and TRBJ1-2, with D hard to call. This CDR3 is built from 14 residues. V lost 6 bases and J 8 bases, leaving 19 bases between the germline ends. CDR1 is PRHDT and CDR2 is FYEKMQ in the germline V gene (reference sequence). The DNA of the CDR3 is TGTGCCAGCAGTCTCTTAACGGAGTCGAGGGGCTACACCTTC. It is translated as CASSLLTESRGYTF.

V gene TRBV3-1 (or the pseudogene TRBV3-2) combines with J gene TRBJ1-1; TRBD1 might be the D (5 bases). The germline gives CDR1 LGHDT, CDR2 YNNKEL (reference sequence). The CDR3 loop spans 13 amino acids. V was trimmed by 1 base and J by 8 bases, leaving 11 bases between them. The CDR3 region is CASSQVDGTEAFF. The CDR3 DNA follows: TGTGCCAGCAGCCAAGTGGACGGGACCGAAGCTTTCTTT.